This TCR beta chain was identified in a study of human T cells and chemical hapten exposure. As for the study in general: Sensitization was performed using 2% DPC on an approximately 2 cm by approximately 2 cm upper inner arm skin site. DPC at 0.01% went onto the upper back in patch tests, read at 6 days.

Stated time point: patch test 1, 2 weeks after DPC sensitization. Treatment denoted: therapeutic diphenylcyclopropenone sensitization with weekly scalp DPC. Suited to DPC and affected by alopecia, the donors ranged from 18 to 70 years old. This clonotype showed up just a few times. The germline V gene encodes CDR1 DFQATT and CDR2 SNEGSKA (reference sequence). V lost 3 bases, J lost 3 bases, and 6 bases stayed unmatched. This CDR3 contains 15 residues. TCRdb reprocessed the RACE reads via MiXCR and lists one record per CDR3 protein. Of 65,000 to 80,000 distinct CDR3 sequences in the sample, 9% to 12% were seen once.

This sample comprised whole blood, obtained in connection with sensitization to the hapten diphenylcyclopropenone (DPC). This clonotype originated in a woman in her forties or fifties with alopecia areata. Some clones in this sample may be carry-over from other donors' samples. The chain combines TRBV20-1 with TRBJ2-3, with 10 bases fitting TRBD2. The CDR3 region is CSASTGSGRTDTQYF. The CDR3 DNA reads TGCAGTGCTAGCACCGGTAGCGGGAGGACAGATACGCAGTATTTT.